This TCR beta chain derives from a study of CD8 T cells in ankylosing spondylitis. The CDR3 is made up of 15 amino acids. Per germline, CDR1 SGHAT and CDR2 FQDESV (reference sequence). The ends were cut back, 2 bases at V and 6 bases at J, with 17 bases in the middle. This clonotype came up a few times. Each TCR beta library was made by quantitative 5'-RACE that incorporated molecular barcodes. TCRdb re-called the 5' RACE reads through MiXCR, storing one row per CDR3 protein. The table includes 200,000 to 300,000 distinct CDR3 sequences, 20% to 30% detected once. This receptor was obtained from a male donor with ankylosing spondylitis or in good health (not recorded which). This chain connects TRBV11-1 to TRBJ2-7; TRBD2 is a possible D gene (6 bases). Sequenced: blood, either unsorted or a sorted T cell fraction (not recorded which). The CDR3 DNA reads as TGTGCCAGCAGCTTATTTCGGGAGTTTCCCGCCGAGCAGTACTTC. Protein: CASSLFREFPAEQYF.